Listed below are T cell receptor beta chains from one sample, sequenced in a study of cytomegalovirus exposure and HLA in healthy donors. Measured with immunoSEQ multiplex PCR; TCRdb has only the in-frame clones, and not every one. The table has around 150,000 clones, just under 65% seen once. The sequencing input was PBMCs. These receptor sequences come from a woman in her sixties or seventies in good health and CMV-seropositive. Each CDR3 is given with its conserved first and last residue. The D gene is left open where the match is weak. For some rows the clone size is stated as once, few or many, or as a class when expanded; others skip it.

d_call j_call v_call cdr3_length clone_size cdr3_nt cdr3_aa
TRBD1 TRBJ2-7 TRBV11-1 14 - TGTGCCAGCAGCTTCAGACAGGGCCCCTACGAGCAGTACTTC CASSFRQGPYEQYF
TRBD1 TRBJ2-2 TRBV13 16 - TGTGCCAGCAGCTCCGGACAGGCCGTACTGACCGGGGAGCTGTTTTTT CASSSGQAVLTGELFF
- TRBJ1-2 TRBV30 14 - TGTGCCTGGAGTCCCCCGGACAGAAACTATGGCTACACCTTC CAWSPPDRNYGYTF
TRBD2 TRBJ2-7 TRBV19 15 - TGTGCCAGTAGTGAGCGGGAGTGGAGTTTCTACGAGCAGTACTTC CASSEREWSFYEQYF
- TRBJ1-1 TRBV10-3 13 few TGTGCCATCTTCCAGGGAGGGAACACTGAAGCTTTCTTT CAIFQGGNTEAFF
- TRBJ2-1 TRBV6-5 13 - TGTGCCAGCATGCCGGAGGGGTTGGATGAGCAGTTCTTC CASMPEGLDEQFF
TRBD1 TRBJ1-2 TRBV7-9 18 - TGTGCCAGCAGCTCCCGCAGGGGGTCCGAAGAAACTAACTATGGCTACACCTTC CASSSRRGSEETNYGYTF
- TRBJ2-7 TRBV28 13 few TGTGCCAGCAGGCCGGGAAACTCCGACGAGCAGTACTTC CASRPGNSDEQYF
TRBD1 TRBJ2-2 TRBV11-2 14 - TGTGCCAGCAGCGCGGGACAGGGTGTCGGGGAGCTGTTTTTT CASSAGQGVGELFF
TRBD2 TRBJ2-2 TRBV10-1 15 - TGCGCCAGCAGTGAACTAGCGGAGAACACCGGGGAGCTGTTTTTT CASSELAENTGELFF
- TRBJ1-2 TRBV2 14 - TGTGCCAGCAGTGAACCGGAAGGAGGCTATGGCTACACCTTC CASSEPEGGYGYTF
- TRBJ1-5 TRBV28 15 few TGTGCCAGCAGTTTATGGGGACAATTCAATCAGCCCCAGCATTTT CASSLWGQFNQPQHF
- TRBJ1-5 TRBV2 15 - TGTGCCTCCTCGCCAGTCTTGGCAAGCAATCAGCCCCAGCATTTT CASSPVLASNQPQHF
- TRBJ2-5 TRBV20-1 11 few TGCAGTGCTAGCCTTCCGGGGACCCAGTACTTC CSASLPGTQYF
- TRBJ2-2 TRBV6-6 14 - TGTGCCAGCAGTTCGACTCAGGGCGCCGGGGAGCTGTTTTTT CASSSTQGAGELFF
- TRBJ1-1 TRBV2 12 - TGTGCCAGTGGGGGACACCTCACTGAAGCTTTCTTT CASGGHLTEAFF
TRBD2 TRBJ2-1 TRBV28 16 once TGTGCCAGCAGTCCACCGGGACTAGCGGGACGCAATGAGCAGTTCTTC CASSPPGLAGRNEQFF
TRBD2 TRBJ2-7 TRBV28 14 - TGTGCCAGCAGTTTAGCGGGAGGGAGGAACGAGCAGTACTTC CASSLAGGRNEQYF
- TRBJ1-2 TRBV28 12 - TGTGCCAGCAGTTACCAGGGGCGGGGCTACACCTTC CASSYQGRGYTF
- TRBJ2-7 TRBV4-3 15 - TGCGCCAGCAGCCACGAGGGACACGGAGCCTACGAGCAGTACTTC CASSHEGHGAYEQYF
- TRBJ2-1 TRBV5-6 15 - TGTGCCAGCAGCTCCAACCGGGACTCGCTCAATGAGCAGTTCTTC CASSSNRDSLNEQFF
- TRBJ2-7 TRBV28 14 - TGTGCCAGCACCCCCGGGCAGGGAATCTACGAGCAGTACTTC CASTPGQGIYEQYF
- TRBJ2-1 TRBV7-9 15 - TGTGCCAGCAGCTTAATGGGGGCATTGGGCAATGAGCAGTTCTTC CASSLMGALGNEQFF
- TRBJ2-7 TRBV9 14 once TGTGCCAGCAGCGCCGGCAGGGCGCGATACGAGCAGTACTTC CASSAGRARYEQYF
- TRBJ2-7 TRBV7-9 15 few TGTGCCAGCAGCTTAGGCAAGGGGTCAGAAACCGAGCAGTACTTC CASSLGKGSETEQYF
TRBD1 TRBJ2-3 TRBV5-1 18 few TGCGCCAGCAGCTTGATCGGGACAGGGCTTACCGTCACAGATACGCAGTATTTT CASSLIGTGLTVTDTQYF
TRBD1 TRBJ2-7 TRBV27 16 - TGTGCCAGCAGGGGGAGAGACAGGGAGAGCTCCTACGAGCAGTACTTC CASRGRDRESSYEQYF
TRBD2 TRBJ2-1 TRBV5-1 15 - TGCGCCAGCAGCTTCACTAGCGGGAGGGGGAATGAGCAGTTCTTC CASSFTSGRGNEQFF
TRBD1 TRBJ2-7 TRBV5-1 15 - TGCGCCAGCAGCTTGGATGGGACAGGGACCTACGAGCAGTACTTC CASSLDGTGTYEQYF
- TRBJ2-7 TRBV5-6 15 few TGTGCCAGCAGCACCCGACAGGACTTTTTTCGGGAGCAGTACTTC CASSTRQDFFREQYF
TRBD2 TRBJ2-7 TRBV28 13 - TGTGCCAGCAGCTCCGGGACTACCTCCGAGCAGTACTTC CASSSGTTSEQYF
TRBD1 TRBJ1-1 TRBV9 12 - TGTGCCAGCAGCGCCGGACAGGGGAGAGCTTTCTTT CASSAGQGRAFF
- TRBJ1-2 TRBV10-3 12 - TGTGCCATCGCGGGGCAGAACTATGGCTACACCTTC CAIAGQNYGYTF
- TRBJ2-2 TRBV5-8 18 - TGTGCCAGCAGCCGTAAACTCTCGGGACACTCGAACACCGGGGAGCTGTTTTTT CASSRKLSGHSNTGELFF
- TRBJ1-2 TRBV7-9 12 - TGTTCCAGCAGCCAGACTAACTATGGCTACACCTTC CSSSQTNYGYTF
TRBD1 TRBJ2-3 TRBV7-2 16 - TGTGCCAGCAGCCGCGGACAGGGGGATGGCACAGATACGCAGTATTTT CASSRGQGDGTDTQYF
- TRBJ2-5 TRBV12-5 18 - TGTGCTAGTGGTTTGCTCACTGGACATGAAGACCCCCAAGAGACCCAGTACTTC CASGLLTGHEDPQETQYF
TRBD2 TRBJ2-1 TRBV4-1 15 - TGCGCCAGCAGCCTTAGCGGGAGTGGGGGTGGTGAGCAGTTCTTC CASSLSGSGGGEQFF
- TRBJ2-7 TRBV11-1 14 - TGTGCCAGCAGCTTCGGCGGGGCGACCTACGAGCAGTACTTC CASSFGGATYEQYF